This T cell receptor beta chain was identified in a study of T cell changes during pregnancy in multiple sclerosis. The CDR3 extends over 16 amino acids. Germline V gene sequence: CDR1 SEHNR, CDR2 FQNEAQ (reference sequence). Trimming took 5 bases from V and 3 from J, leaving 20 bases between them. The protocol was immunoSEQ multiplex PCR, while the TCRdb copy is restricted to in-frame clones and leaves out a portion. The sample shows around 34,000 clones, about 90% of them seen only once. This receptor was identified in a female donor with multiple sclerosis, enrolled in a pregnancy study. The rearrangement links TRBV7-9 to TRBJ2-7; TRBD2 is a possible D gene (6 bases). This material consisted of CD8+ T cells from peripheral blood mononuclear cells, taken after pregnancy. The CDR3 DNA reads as TGTGCCAGCAGCCCGGCCGGGGATCACGGGGGCTACGAGCAGTACTTC. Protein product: CASSPAGDHGGYEQYF.